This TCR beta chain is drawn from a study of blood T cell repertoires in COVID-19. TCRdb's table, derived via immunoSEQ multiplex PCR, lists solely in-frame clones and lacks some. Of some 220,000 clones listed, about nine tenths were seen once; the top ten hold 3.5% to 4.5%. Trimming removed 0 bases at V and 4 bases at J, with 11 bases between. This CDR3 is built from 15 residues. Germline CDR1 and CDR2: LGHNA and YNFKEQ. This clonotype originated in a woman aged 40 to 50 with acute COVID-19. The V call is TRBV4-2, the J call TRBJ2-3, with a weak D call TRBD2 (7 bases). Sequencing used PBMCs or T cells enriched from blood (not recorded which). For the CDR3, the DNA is TGTGCCAGCAGCCAAGAGCTAGGGGGGGCAGATACGCAGTATTTT. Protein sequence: CASSQELGGADTQYF.